Sequencing of this T cell receptor (beta chain) was carried out in a study of regulatory T cells in long-lasting Graves disease. Sequencing libraries for TCR beta were prepared with iRepertoire HTBI primers and Arm-PCR of CDR3 regions. TCRdb processed the multiplex PCR reads anew with MiXCR; each CDR3 protein has one entry. The table includes hundreds of thousands of distinct CDR3 sequences, 15% to 20% detected once. The time point was: newly diagnosed GD, antithyroid drugs for less than 3 months. Scientists built the TCR library using RNA that was extracted from PBMCs. Germline CDR1 reads MNHEY; CDR2 reads SMNVEV (reference sequence). The CDR3 contains 14 residues. V was trimmed by 10 bases and J by 5 bases, leaving 15 bases between them. This clonotype occurred a few times. These data were also filed under a second study, of T cells in Graves' hyperthyroidism and ophthalmopathy.

Sequencing used peripheral blood mononuclear cells (PBMCs), obtained at new diagnosis, from a patient treated with antithyroid drugs. This receptor was identified in a woman aged 35-65 years with Graves disease. The V gene is TRBV27, the J gene TRBJ1-6; a possible D gene is TRBD1 (6 bases). CDR3 residues: CATSSGANNSPLHF. The DNA of the CDR3 is TGTGCCACCTCGTCGGGGGCGAATAATTCACCCCTCCACTTT.